Below, 28 T cell receptor beta chains from the same sample are listed, as sequenced in a study of regulatory T cells in long-lasting Graves disease. The time point: newly diagnosed GD, antithyroid drugs for less than 3 months. Scientists built the TCR library using RNA that was extracted from PBMCs. Building the TCR beta libraries relied on iRepertoire HTBI primers, and CDR3 regions underwent Arm-PCR. TCRdb re-analysed the multiplex PCR reads in MiXCR, keeping a single row per CDR3 protein. Among 530,000 or so distinct CDR3 sequences listed, about 15% were seen once. These data were likewise used in another study, on T cells in Graves' hyperthyroidism and ophthalmopathy.

The starting material was peripheral blood mononuclear cells (PBMCs), obtained at new diagnosis, from a patient treated with antithyroid drugs. These receptors were obtained from a man between 18 and 35 years old with Graves disease.

The V gene is TRBV15, the J gene TRBJ1-1; D unclear. V shed 0 bases and J shed 1 base, with 15 bases lying between them. Germline CDR1 reads LNHNV; CDR2 reads YYDKDF (reference sequence). The CDR3 is made up of 17 amino acids. The CDR3 reads CATSRDGLGFPNTEAFF. CDR3 bases: TGTGCCACCAGCAGAGATGGTCTCGGGTTCCCGAACACTGAAGCTTTCTTT.

This clonotype was counted between two and nine times. The chain recombines TRBV6-5 with TRBJ1-4, with 7 nucleotides matching TRBD1. J gave up 7 bases and V 4 bases, and 9 bases lay outside the gene matches. Germline V lookup: CDR1 MNHEY, CDR2 SVGAGI. The CDR3 covers 15 residues. In nucleotides, the CDR3 is TGTGCCAGCAGTTTGTCGACAGGGAGGAGTGAAAAACTGTTTTTT. Amino acids: CASSLSTGRSEKLFF.

This clonotype was counted only a few times. The gene calls are TRBV11-3 and TRBJ1-1; D is unresolved. The CDR3 has 14 amino acids. Germline V gene data show CDR1 as SGHNT and CDR2 as YENEEA. With 5 bases removed from V and 4 bases from J, the gap between germline ends came to 14 bases. CDR3 region: CASSPGPTPTEAFF. The CDR3 DNA sequence: TGTGCCAGCAGCCCAGGACCGACCCCCACTGAAGCTTTCTTT.

This clonotype was seen a handful of times. J is TRBJ2-2 and V is TRBV7-8; 7 bases fit TRBD2. Germline CDR1 SGHVS, CDR2 FQNEAQ. The CDR3 totals 15 residues. The ends lost 5 bases at V and 4 bases at J; junction bases unmatched: 7. The CDR3 here is CASSRAGVGTGELFF. The CDR3 bases are TGTGCCAGCAGCCGCGCGGGAGTTGGCACCGGGGAGCTGTTTTTT.

This clonotype was seen more than once but under ten times. The CDR3 DNA is TGTGCCAGCAGTCCCATGGCAGATTATGGCTACACCTTC. It codes for CASSPMADYGYTF. V gene TRBV25-1 combines with J gene TRBJ1-2; no clear D gene. CDR3 length: 13 amino acids. Trimming removed 5 bases at V and 5 bases at J, with 12 bases between. Germline assignment: CDR1 MGHDK and CDR2 SYGVNS.

In the case of this clonotype: Possible read error: a much larger clone is one base away. The gene calls are TRBV7-2 and TRBJ1-1; D perhaps matches TRBD1 (5 bases). Trimming took 5 bases from V and 11 from J, leaving 24 bases between them. The CDR3 covers 15 residues. Germline-derived CDR1 and CDR2 are SGHTA and FQGNSA. CDR3 amino acids: CASSLVGGSPGGAFF. The CDR3 DNA is TGTGCCAGCAGCCTCGTAGGAGGGTCCCCGGGGGGTGCTTTCTTT.

The table lists this clonotype with many counts. The genes are TRBV6-5 and TRBJ1-2; a weak D match, TRBD1 (6 bases). The CDR3 runs 12 residues. With 4 bases removed from V and 6 bases from J, the gap between germline ends came to 9 bases. Per germline, CDR1 MNHEY and CDR2 SVGAGI. In DNA, the CDR3 is TGTGCCAGCAGTTCCCGGGACAATGGCTACACCTTC. It encodes CASSSRDNGYTF.

The CDR3 sequence: CASSLGDYISSYNEQFF. The CDR3 DNA sequence: TGTGCCAGCAGCTTAGGGGACTACATAAGCTCCTACAATGAGCAGTTCTTC. The rearrangement joins TRBV9 to TRBJ2-1, with 7 bases matching TRBD2. With V trimmed by 4 bases and J by 0 bases, 10 bases remained unmatched. The CDR3 sequence is 17 residues long. Germline CDR1 reads SGDLS; CDR2 reads YYNGEE.

This clonotype was observed at least ten times. The chain carries TRBV10-3 and TRBJ2-5; TRBD1 agrees at 9 bases. This CDR3 has 15 amino acids. The germline V gene encodes CDR1 ENHRY and CDR2 SYGVKD. V lost 5 bases to trimming and J lost 5 bases; unmatched junction nucleotides: 9. DNA of the CDR3: TGTGCCATCAGTTTTCGGACAGGGGCGGGGGAGACCCAGTACTTC. This codes for CAISFRTGAGETQYF.

Ten or more counts support this clonotype. The rearrangement uses TRBV7-2 and TRBJ1-5; no definite D call. The CDR3 spans 13 residues. Trimming cost V 8 bases and J 0 bases, with 8 bases left between them. Germline V CDR1 and CDR2: SGHTA, FQGNSA. The CDR3 region is CASQAYSNQPQHF. The DNA for the CDR3 is TGTGCCAGCCAGGCGTATAGCAATCAGCCCCAGCATTTT.

This clonotype occurred a few times. This chain uses TRBV7-9 with TRBJ2-1, with 7 bases lining up with TRBD2. The CDR3 is 14 amino acids. J was trimmed by 4 bases and V by 4 bases; bases with no gene match: 4. CDR1 is SEHNR, CDR2 FQNEAQ, per germline (reference sequence). The CDR3 reads CASSSGGRYNEQFF. CDR3 sequence (DNA): TGTGCCAGCAGCTCTGGCGGGAGATACAATGAGCAGTTCTTC.

This clonotype was detected a few times. The chain combines TRBV28 with TRBJ2-1; TRBD2 matches 9 bases. The CDR3 has 15 residues. V gave up 7 bases and J gave up 0 bases; unmatched junction bases: 4. Germline values: CDR1 MDHEN, CDR2 SYDVKM. CDR3 residues: CASTLSGSSYNEQFF. For the CDR3, the DNA is TGTGCCAGCACTCTTAGCGGGAGCTCCTACAATGAGCAGTTCTTC.

For this clonotype: Possible read error: a much larger clone is one base away. J is TRBJ2-7 and V is TRBV2; 7 nucleotides agree with TRBD2. V shed 8 bases and J 5 bases; nucleotides not matched to a gene: 18. This CDR3 contains 16 residues. From germline, CDR1 is SNHLY and CDR2 FYNNEI. Here the CDR3 DNA reads TGTGCCAGCCCGGAAGGGATGCGGGAGATCGGCCACGAGCAGTACTTC. Its translation is CASPEGMREIGHEQYF.

The chain links TRBV7-2 to TRBJ1-5; 10 positions match TRBD1. The CDR3 runs to 18 residues. CDR1 and CDR2 (germline): SGHTA, FQGNSA. V lost 1 base to trimming and J lost 1 base; unmatched junction nucleotides: 7. The CDR3 is CASSLVSGTGVSNQPQHF. Written as DNA, the CDR3 is TGTGCCAGCAGCTTAGTATCCGGGACAGGGGTGAGCAATCAGCCCCAGCATTTT.

At least ten counts were recorded for this clonotype. The rearrangement links TRBV6-1 to TRBJ1-5, with D possibly matching TRBD1 (6 bases). The length of the CDR3 is 16 residues. Germline CDR1 and CDR2: MNHNS and SASEGT. The V end was cut by 7 bases, the J end by 2 bases, with 18 bases between. The chain's CDR3 is CASTARGGGGNQPQHF. The CDR3 DNA sequence: TGTGCCAGCACCGCCCGTGGGGGCGGGGGCAATCAGCCCCAGCATTTT.

The table lists this clonotype with many counts. The gene calls are TRBV7-9 and TRBJ2-3, with 9 bases lining up with TRBD1. The CDR3 runs to 15 residues. The J segment lost 8 bases and the V segment lost 2 bases, leaving 8 bases of the junction unmatched. CDR1 and CDR2 from the germline V gene are SEHNR and FQNEAQ (reference sequence). CDR3 loop: CASSLTQGALGTQYF. The CDR3 region has the DNA TGTGCCAGCAGCTTAACACAGGGGGCGTTAGGTACGCAGTATTTT.

This clonotype has ten or more counts. The chain employs TRBV5-1 and TRBJ2-2, with 7 nucleotides matching TRBD2. Germline trimming cut 2 bases from V and 4 bases from J; bases unmatched to any gene: 5. Germline-derived CDR1 and CDR2 are SGHRS and YFSETQ. This CDR3 contains 15 residues. CDR3 nucleotides: TGCGCCAGCAGCTTCGGACTAGTCTCCACCGGGGAGCTGTTTTTT. Amino acid sequence: CASSFGLVSTGELFF.

The chain has TRBV7-8 and TRBJ2-7; tentative D call: TRBD1 (6 bases). The V end was cut by 1 base, the J end by 2 bases, with 12 bases between. Germline-derived CDR1 and CDR2 are SGHVS and FQNEAQ. This CDR3 spans 15 amino acids. The CDR3 protein is CASSLVGQSPYEQYF. The CDR3 DNA follows: TGTGCCAGCAGCTTAGTAGGACAGAGCCCCTACGAGCAGTACTTC.

The chain combines TRBV5-1 with TRBJ2-7, with D perhaps matching TRBD1 (6 bases). The CDR3 loop spans 15 amino acids. With 3 bases removed from V and 7 bases from J, the gap between germline ends came to 20 bases. Germline loops: CDR1 SGHRS, CDR2 YFSETQ. The CDR3, as DNA: TGCGCCAGCAGCTACTGGACAGTCACGAACGGTGAGCAGTACTTC. Amino acid sequence: CASSYWTVTNGEQYF.

The chain couples TRBV6-1 to TRBJ1-4; weak D call: TRBD1 (5 bases). This CDR3 is 17 amino acids long. Germline V gene sequence: CDR1 MNHNS, CDR2 SASEGT. V was cut by 2 bases and J by 8 bases, with 21 bases left in between. The DNA of the CDR3 is TGTGCCAGCAGTGAAAAAGCCGGGACGCACATTATCGAAAAACTGTTTTTT. It yields the protein CASSEKAGTHIIEKLFF.

The sample holds a few counts of this clonotype. V gene TRBV6-5 combines with J gene TRBJ2-7; D is possibly TRBD1 (6 bases). The CDR3 consists of 15 residues. Germline V gene data show CDR1 as MNHEY and CDR2 as SVGAGI. Trimming removed 3 bases from V and 2 bases from J, with 14 bases in between. The CDR3 DNA follows: TGTGCCAGCAGTTATGTCCAGGGGTCGGCCTACGAGCAGTACTTC. Its protein product is CASSYVQGSAYEQYF.

This clonotype was detected only a few times. The chain recombines TRBV19 with TRBJ1-5, with a tentative D call TRBD1 (6 bases). The CDR3 spans 17 residues. The V end was cut by 5 bases, the J end by 7 bases, with 24 bases between. CDR1 and CDR2 from the germline V gene are LNHDA and SQIVND (reference sequence). CDR3 DNA sequence: TGTGCCAGTAGTCCCGGCGGGGGGGGGCGATGGGGGCAGCCCCAGCATTTT. It translates to CASSPGGGGRWGQPQHF.

To note about this clonotype: A clone one base away is much larger, so this may be a read error. V and J are TRBV6-1 and TRBJ1-6, with TRBD1 as a possible D gene (5 bases). Germline CDR1 is MNHNS and CDR2 is SASEGT. The CDR3 runs to 16 residues. Trimming stripped 6 bases from V and 10 bases from J, with 22 bases between. DNA for the CDR3: TGTGCCAGCAGCCTCGAGGGGAGGGGCGCCGCGTCACCCCTCCACTTT. Its translation is CASSLEGRGAASPLHF.

This clonotype was counted ten times or more. The chain carries TRBV9 and TRBJ2-5; possible D gene TRBD2, 6 bases. CDR3 length: 15 residues. Germline V gives CDR1 SGDLS, CDR2 YYNGEE. V lost 2 bases to trimming and J lost 1 base, with 12 bases between them. The CDR3 reads CASSVSAGPQETQYF. DNA of the CDR3: TGTGCCAGCAGCGTTTCTGCGGGGCCCCAAGAGACCCAGTACTTC.

This clonotype showed up many times. The gene calls are TRBV28 and TRBJ2-2, with 9 bases fitting TRBD1. CDR1 is MDHEN and CDR2 is SYDVKM in the germline V gene. V gave up 4 bases and J gave up 7 bases; unmatched junction bases: 13. The CDR3 length is 17 residues. The CDR3 here is CASSSRGTGRRDGELFF. CDR3 DNA sequence: TGTGCCAGCAGTTCGAGGGGGACAGGGAGGAGAGACGGGGAGCTGTTTTTT.

Comment on this clonotype: A read error may be the cause here, since a much bigger clone is one base away. The V call is TRBV30, the J call TRBJ1-2, with D possibly matching TRBD1 (6 bases). The CDR3 spans 13 residues. Trimming removed 1 base from V and 8 bases from J, with 14 bases in between. Germline V gene sequence: CDR1 GTSNPN, CDR2 SVGIG (reference sequence). The CDR3 loop reads CAWSEGGMGGYTF. CDR3 coding DNA: TGTGCCTGGAGTGAGGGGGGCATGGGAGGCTACACCTTC.

V is TRBV12-3 or TRBV12-4 and J is TRBJ2-4; D call uncertain. Deletions cut 2 bases from V and 6 bases from J, with 5 bases between. The CDR3 length is 12 residues. In nucleotides, the CDR3 is TGTGCCAGCAGTTTACCGGGAAACATTCAGTACTTC. Its protein product is CASSLPGNIQYF.

This clonotype was seen a few times. The chain combines TRBV24-1 with TRBJ2-1; 11 bases fit TRBD1. Germline trimming cut 9 bases from V and 8 bases from J; bases unmatched to any gene: 20. The CDR3 is 18 amino acids. The germline gives CDR1 KGHDR, CDR2 SFDVKD. The CDR3 reads CATSSGQGAHPLWDEQFF. Here the CDR3 DNA reads TGTGCCACCTCCTCAGGACAGGGGGCGCACCCCCTATGGGATGAGCAGTTCTTC.